This is a list of T cell receptor beta chains from one sample in a study of naive and memory T cell subsets. In TCRdb, the UMI-ligation and nested PCR reads were re-called with MiXCR into one record per CDR3 protein. The data show more than 30,000 distinct CDR3 sequences, 5.5% to 7.5% seen once. Sequencing used skin, obtained from a tuberculin skin test site. All receptors derive from an adult in good health. The CDR3 runs from the conserved cysteine through the conserved F or W. The D gene is left open where the match is weak. Clone size, where shown, is once, few, many, or a class for clones that have expanded.

clone size,D gene,J gene,V gene,CDR3 DNA,CDR3 protein
few,TRBD1,TRBJ2-7,TRBV20-1,TGCAGTGCTAGAGTTCCCGGGACAGGGGCCGAGCAGTACTTC,CSARVPGTGAEQYF
many,TRBD2,TRBJ2-7,TRBV9,TGTGCCAGCTCCCGCGGGGGGGTTTCCTACGAGCAGTACTTC,CASSRGGVSYEQYF
many,TRBD1,TRBJ2-4,TRBV2,TGTGCCAGCGGACAGGGGGAAGCCAAAAACATTCAGTACTTC,CASGQGEAKNIQYF
few,TRBD2,TRBJ2-7,TRBV7-9,TGTGCCAGCAGCACCACGCGGGGGGAGGACTACGAGCAGTACTTC,CASSTTRGEDYEQYF
many,-,TRBJ1-5,TRBV20-1,TGCAGTGCTAGATGGGCAGGAGGGTCGCAGCCCCAGCATTTT,CSARWAGGSQPQHF
few,-,TRBJ1-1,TRBV13,TGTGCCAGCAGCTCCAGGGGACTGAACACTGAAGCTTTCTTT,CASSSRGLNTEAFF
medium-sized,-,TRBJ2-1,TRBV20-1,TGCAGTGCTAGAGAGGGGGTCGGGGGGCGCTTCAATGAGCAGTTCTTC,CSAREGVGGRFNEQFF
many,TRBD2,TRBJ2-3,TRBV5-1,TGCGCCAGCAGCTCCCTAGCGGGGGGGCAGAACACAGATACGCAGTATTTT,CASSSLAGGQNTDTQYF
many,TRBD1,TRBJ2-7,TRBV12-3/TRBV12-4,TGTGCCAGCAGCAGACGGACAGGGGGCCTGGAGCAGTACTTC,CASSRRTGGLEQYF
medium-sized,-,TRBJ2-2,TRBV7-2,TGTGCCAGCAGCTTAGAAGCCGGGGAGCTGTTTTTT,CASSLEAGELFF
many,-,TRBJ2-3,TRBV9,TGTGCCAGCAGTAAAACAGGGTTGGGTCTCGCAGATACGCAGTATTTT,CASSKTGLGLADTQYF
many,-,TRBJ2-7,TRBV15,TGTGCCACCAGCAGAGGAGCACAGGGCGACGAGCAGTACTTC,CATSRGAQGDEQYF
many,-,TRBJ2-1,TRBV29-1,TGCAGCGTCCCAGAACGCGCGGGCCGGCTTACTGGCAATGAGCAGTTCTTC,CSVPERAGRLTGNEQFF
many,-,TRBJ1-1,TRBV28,TGTGCCAGCAGTTTCCAGCTGTCAGGGGCGAACACTGAAGCTTTCTTT,CASSFQLSGANTEAFF
many,-,TRBJ2-1,TRBV7-9,TGTGCCAGCAGCCCATGGGACAATTACAATGAGCAGTTCTTC,CASSPWDNYNEQFF
few,-,TRBJ2-4,TRBV7-8,TGTGCCAGCAGCGCCCGGGTAGCGTGGGACGCCAAAAACATTCAGTACTTC,CASSARVAWDAKNIQYF
many,TRBD1,TRBJ1-6,TRBV20-1,TGCAGTCACCAGGGGGCCGGTTCACCCCTCCACTTT,CSHQGAGSPLHF
many,-,TRBJ2-3,TRBV5-1,TGCGCCAGCAGCTTGGCCCGCTCCCATACGCAGTATTTT,CASSLARSHTQYF
-,-,TRBJ2-3,TRBV18,TGTGCCAGCTCACCAGGGGGAGATACGCAGTATTTT,CASSPGGDTQYF